This entry features one TCR beta chain sequence. Its antigen is still unknown. The method was immunoSEQ multiplex PCR; TCRdb's version includes in-frame clones alone and lacks a portion of them. The sample consists of 150,000 or so clones, 78% of them appearing once. This sample is drawn from a study of PD-1 blockade in classical Hodgkin lymphoma. In the study overall: The nivolumab dose that patients received was 3 mg/kg, given intravenously every 2 weeks.

Every patient relapsed after autologous stem cell transplantation, and brentuximab vedotin exposure varied. Trimming shortened V by 6 bases and J by 3 bases, and 21 bases separated the two germline ends. The CDR3 covers 16 residues. Germline lookup yields CDR1 MNHNY and CDR2 SVGAGI (reference sequence). Study outcomes and limitations: Significant TCR diversity gains by C4D1 occurred in CD4+ but not CD8+ cells. Some patients started nivolumab under 1 year after ASCT, and they were excluded. When set against healthy donors, newly diagnosed patients were reported to show lower baseline TCR diversity.

The V gene is TRBV6-6, the J gene TRBJ2-7; D could derive from TRBD1 or TRBD2 (5 bases each). Here the sequenced sample was peripheral blood mononuclear cells (PBMCs), taken before the second cycle of nivolumab. The clonotype originates from a human donor with classical Hodgkin lymphoma. This CDR3 is CASSHGRVWGIYEQYF. The CDR3 bases are TGTGCCAGCAGCCACGGCAGGGTGTGGGGGATCTACGAGCAGTACTTC.